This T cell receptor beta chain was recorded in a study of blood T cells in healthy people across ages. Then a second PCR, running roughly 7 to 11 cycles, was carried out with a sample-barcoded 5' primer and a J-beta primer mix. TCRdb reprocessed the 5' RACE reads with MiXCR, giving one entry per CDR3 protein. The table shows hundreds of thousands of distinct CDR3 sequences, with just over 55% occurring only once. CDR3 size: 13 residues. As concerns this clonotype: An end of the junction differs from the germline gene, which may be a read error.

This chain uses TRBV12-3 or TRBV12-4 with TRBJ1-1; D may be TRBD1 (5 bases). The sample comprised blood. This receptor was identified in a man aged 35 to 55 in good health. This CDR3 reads CTSSLFEGTEAFF. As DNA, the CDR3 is TGTACCAGCAGTTTATTTGAGGGGACTGAAGCTTTCTTT.